This is a list of T cell receptor beta chains from one sample in a study of T cell responses to AZD1222 COVID-19 vaccine. Data came from immunoSEQ multiplex PCR; TCRdb stores just in-frame clones and leaves some out. The profile covers about 130,000 clones, with around nine tenths appearing a single time and more than 5.5% taken by the ten largest. Sample: peripheral blood, taken on day 0 of AZD1222 vaccination. The receptors stem from an adult in good health. CDR3s include the opening cysteine and the closing phenylalanine or tryptophan. A D gene is named only where the DNA matches it firmly. Not all rows give a size; the values are once, few, many and, for expanded clones, a class.

D: .; size: once; V: TRBV19; J: TRBJ2-1; CDR3: CASTLGSGWNEQFF; DNA: TGTGCCAGTACCCTCGGGAGCGGATGGAATGAGCAGTTCTTC
D: TRBD2; size: .; V: TRBV7-9; J: TRBJ2-1; CDR3: CASSSLAGGTSEQFF; DNA: TGTGCCAGCAGCAGCCTAGCGGGAGGAACCAGTGAGCAGTTCTTC
D: .; size: .; V: TRBV28; J: TRBJ1-4; CDR3: CASSRGSREKLFF; DNA: TGTGCCAGCAGCAGGGGTTCGCGGGAAAAACTGTTTTTT
D: .; size: .; V: TRBV6-5; J: TRBJ2-7; CDR3: CASSRAPHEQYF; DNA: TGTGCCAGCAGTAGGGCCCCTCACGAGCAGTACTTC
D: TRBD2; size: .; V: TRBV5-1; J: TRBJ2-3; CDR3: CASRSRVAGVTDTQYF; DNA: TGCGCCAGCAGGTCTAGAGTAGCGGGGGTCACAGATACGCAGTATTTT
D: TRBD1; size: .; V: TRBV18; J: TRBJ1-1; CDR3: CASSPDRGYTEAFF; DNA: TGTGCCAGCTCCCCCGACAGGGGTTACACTGAAGCTTTCTTT
D: TRBD1; size: .; V: TRBV6-5; J: TRBJ1-4; CDR3: CAGGQGPYEKLFF; DNA: TGTGCCGGGGGACAGGGGCCTTATGAAAAACTGTTTTTT
D: .; size: .; V: TRBV7-2; J: TRBJ1-4; CDR3: CASSFQGANEKLFF; DNA: TGTGCCAGCAGCTTTCAAGGGGCTAATGAAAAACTGTTTTTT
D: .; size: .; V: TRBV6-5; J: TRBJ1-1; CDR3: CASSYTGNTEAFF; DNA: TGTGCCAGCAGTTACACTGGGAACACTGAAGCTTTCTTT
D: .; size: .; V: TRBV6-4; J: TRBJ2-2; CDR3: CASSERPGELFF; DNA: TGTGCCAGCAGTGAGAGACCCGGGGAGCTGTTTTTT
D: .; size: .; V: TRBV28; J: TRBJ2-2; CDR3: CASSPAPLGTGELFF; DNA: TGTGCCAGCAGCCCGGCCCCCCTGGGAACCGGGGAGCTGTTTTTT
D: TRBD2; size: .; V: TRBV11-2; J: TRBJ2-3; CDR3: CASSDYSGGAADTQYF; DNA: TGTGCCAGCAGTGACTATAGCGGGGGGGCCGCAGATACGCAGTATTTT
D: .; size: .; V: TRBV28; J: TRBJ2-1; CDR3: CASSIPGLSSYNEQFF; DNA: TGTGCCAGCAGCATACCGGGACTCAGCTCCTACAATGAGCAGTTCTTC
D: .; size: .; V: TRBV30; J: TRBJ2-5; CDR3: CAWSFAPQETQYF; DNA: TGTGCCTGGAGTTTCGCTCCACAAGAGACCCAGTACTTC
D: .; size: .; V: TRBV10-1; J: TRBJ1-5; CDR3: CASSSRGRVSDNQPQHF; DNA: TGCGCCAGCAGTTCACGAGGGAGGGTATCGGACAATCAGCCCCAGCATTTT
D: .; size: .; V: TRBV6-1; J: TRBJ1-1; CDR3: CASSEAGGPDTEAFF; DNA: TGTGCCAGCAGTGAAGCTGGCGGGCCAGACACTGAAGCTTTCTTT
D: .; size: .; V: TRBV20-1; J: TRBJ2-1; CDR3: CSSPGRPEQFF; DNA: TGCAGTTCCCCTGGTCGCCCTGAGCAGTTCTTC
D: TRBD2; size: .; V: TRBV28; J: TRBJ2-2; CDR3: CASSRGLAGVPIRELFF; DNA: TGTGCCAGCAGTCGGGGACTAGCGGGAGTGCCAATAAGGGAGCTGTTTTTT
D: TRBD1; size: .; V: TRBV5-1; J: TRBJ1-6; CDR3: CASSFQGGSDSPLHF; DNA: TGCGCCAGCAGCTTCCAGGGGGGCTCGGATTCACCCCTCCACTTT
D: .; size: .; V: TRBV11-3; J: TRBJ2-5; CDR3: CASSPPGSETQYF; DNA: TGTGCCAGCAGCCCCCCAGGGTCAGAGACCCAGTACTTC
D: TRBD1; size: .; V: TRBV5-1; J: TRBJ1-1; CDR3: CASSAGGPPNTEAFF; DNA: TGCGCCAGCAGCGCAGGGGGCCCTCCGAACACTGAAGCTTTCTTT
D: TRBD2; size: .; V: TRBV18; J: TRBJ2-1; CDR3: CASSASGTRNNEQFF; DNA: TGTGCCAGCTCAGCTAGCGGGACTCGAAACAATGAGCAGTTCTTC
D: .; size: .; V: TRBV15; J: TRBJ1-3; CDR3: CATSRGTGSGNTIYF; DNA: TGTGCCACCAGCAGGGGGACGGGCTCTGGAAACACCATATATTTT
D: .; size: .; V: TRBV4-1; J: TRBJ1-6; CDR3: CASSQDEVSYNSPLHF; DNA: TGCGCCAGCAGCCAAGATGAGGTTAGTTATAATTCACCCCTCCACTTT
D: .; size: .; V: TRBV5-6; J: TRBJ1-2; CDR3: CASSLGSGATYGYTF; DNA: TGTGCCAGCAGCTTGGGATCCGGGGCCACCTATGGCTACACCTTC
D: .; size: medium-sized; V: TRBV29-1; J: TRBJ1-1; CDR3: CSSRGLGSNTEAFF; DNA: TGCAGCAGCAGGGGTTTGGGTTCGAACACTGAAGCTTTCTTT
D: .; size: .; V: TRBV20-1; J: TRBJ1-4; CDR3: CSASSQSTNEKLFF; DNA: TGCAGTGCCAGTAGCCAAAGTACTAATGAAAAACTGTTTTTT
D: .; size: .; V: TRBV3-1/TRBV3-2; J: TRBJ1-2; CDR3: CASSQARELYGYTF; DNA: TGTGCCAGCAGCCAAGCCAGAGAACTCTATGGCTACACCTTC